The present TCR beta chain was sequenced within a study of blood T cells in healthy people across ages. General study findings and limits: Any changes in expanded clonotypes were possibly confounded, as donor CMV status remained unknown.

The people who gave samples were healthy Caucasians from Russia, aged roughly 6 to 100. This clonotype was seen a few times. What it binds is unknown. Trimming took off 6 bases at V and 11 bases at J, with 22 bases between the two ends. Germline V CDR1 and CDR2: MNHEY, SVGEGT. There are 14 residues in the CDR3. Primers used in a second PCR of roughly 6 to 11 cycles were a sample-barcoded 5' primer and a J-beta primer mix. With 12 random nucleotides, a template-switch adaptor tagged each individual cDNA molecule. One entry per CDR3 protein, called by TCRdb with MiXCR from the 5' RACE reads. The sample has 700,000 to 1,000,000 distinct CDR3 sequences, around 42% seen once.

The V gene is TRBV6-2 or TRBV6-3, the J gene TRBJ2-5, with D unresolved. This clonotype originated in a man in his 60s in good health. Sequenced: blood. DNA for the CDR3: TGTGCCAGCAGATCAACCGGGCCCTGGGCAGAGCAGTACTTC. Its translation is CASRSTGPWAEQYF.